This T cell receptor beta chain comes out of a study of cytomegalovirus exposure and HLA in healthy donors. General study points: CMV serostatus alone was available as immune exposure information. Across donors, most TCRs were seen rarely, yet some public ones were widespread.

This CDR3 comprises 16 residues. Germline V gene lookup returns CDR1 KGHSH and CDR2 LQKENI. V gave up 4 bases and J gave up 1 base; unmatched junction bases: 7. Comment on this clone: The antigen is not known.

Primers for the PCR totalled 60 Vbeta and 13 Jbeta. The assay was immunoSEQ multiplex PCR, and TCRdb's table has in-frame clones only and misses some. The repertoire shows 30,000 to 35,000 clones; the top ten hold 3% to 3.5%. V usage is TRBV18 and J usage is TRBJ1-5; TRBD1 matches at 7 bases. The clonotype comes from a woman in her thirties or forties in good health and CMV-seropositive. The sample consisted of PBMCs. DNA of the CDR3: TGTGCCAGCTCACGCTCGACAGGGATGAGCAATCAGCCCCAGCATTTT. Encoded protein: CASSRSTGMSNQPQHF.